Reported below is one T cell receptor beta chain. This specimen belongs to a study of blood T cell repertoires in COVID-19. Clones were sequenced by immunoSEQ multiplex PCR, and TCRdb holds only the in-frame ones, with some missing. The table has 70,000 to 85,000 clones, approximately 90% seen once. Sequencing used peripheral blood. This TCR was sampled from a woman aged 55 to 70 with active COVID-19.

The CDR3 DNA follows: TGTGCCTGGGCGCGAGGAAATGAGCAGTTCTTC. It translates to CAWARGNEQFF. This rearrangement joins TRBV30 to TRBJ2-1; D is unresolved. The germline V gene encodes CDR1 GTSNPN and CDR2 SVGIG (reference sequence). The CDR3 sequence is 11 residues long. V was pared by 5 bases and J by 7 bases, with 9 bases between.